A single sample is the source of the 3 T cell receptor beta chains below, sequenced in a study of blood T cells in healthy people across ages. A second PCR, run for roughly 7 to 11 cycles, used a sample-barcoded 5' primer plus a J-beta primer mix. TCRdb used MiXCR to reprocess the 5' RACE reads, holding one entry per CDR3 protein. Of about 680,000 distinct CDR3 sequences in the sample, approximately 49% were seen once. The source material was blood. Receptors originate from a woman in her sixties or seventies in good health.

In DNA form, the CDR3 reads TGTGCCAGCAGCCTAGAGGGCCTAGCGGGAGCGGGGTACGAGCAGTACTTC. Its translation: CASSLEGLAGAGYEQYF. V and J are TRBV7-8 and TRBJ2-5; TRBD2 aligns across 10 bases. With the DNA end fitting TRBJ2-7 better, the J assignment may be wrong. The CDR3 covers 17 residues. Germline CDR1 is SGHVS and CDR2 is FQNEAQ.

With respect to this clonotype: Sequence at one end of the junction differs from germline and may be a read error. The chain employs TRBV7-2 and TRBJ2-1; D possibly corresponds to TRBD2 (6 bases). The CDR3 length is 15 residues. Germline lookup yields CDR1 SGHTA and CDR2 FQGNSA. The CDR3 coding sequence is TGTGCCAGCAGCTTTAGGAGGGCCACTTACAATGAGCGGTTCTTC. As protein: CASSFRRATYNERFF.

The chain links TRBV7-2 to TRBJ2-1; 10 bases are a match to TRBD2. V lost 1 base and J lost 7; bases outside the gene matches: 7. CDR3 size: 16 residues. The V gene's germline CDR1 is SGHTA and CDR2 FQGNSA. The CDR3 is CASSLVEREGGNEQFF. CDR3 DNA: TGTGCCAGCAGCTTAGTTGAGCGGGAGGGCGGGAATGAGCAGTTCTTC. Variable domain in full (rest from reference TRBV7-2 and TRBJ2-1): GAGVSQSPSNKVTEKGKDVELRCDPISGHTALYWYRQSLGQGLEFLIYFQGNSAPDKSGLPSDRFSAERTGGSVSTLTIQRTQQEDSAVYLCASSLVEREGGNEQFFGPGTRLTVL.